This paragraph reports one T cell receptor (beta chain). Its cognate antigen is unknown. The data were obtained in a study of T cell responses to AZD1222 COVID-19 vaccine. Whole-study context: Analysis merged second doses at about 4 or about 12 weeks. Study findings and constraints: Only after the peak T cell response were repertoires sampled. In the spike-specific TCR repertoire, nearly half reportedly target unmutated variant regions. A mostly white British donor set with more females was recruited, and clonal diversity was possibly underestimated.

Sequenced by immunoSEQ multiplex PCR; TCRdb stores in-frame clones only, minus some. This sample has more than 100,000 clones, with roughly nine tenths found just once. The source material was peripheral blood, sampled on day 0 of AZD1222 vaccination. This TCR was sampled from an adult in good health.

The CDR3: CASNSPGENTEAFF. As DNA, the CDR3 is TGTGCCAGTAATTCCCCAGGGGAGAACACTGAAGCTTTCTTT. This chain joins TRBV19 and TRBJ1-1, with TRBD1 as a possible D gene (6 bases). The germline V gene encodes CDR1 LNHDA and CDR2 SQIVND (reference sequence). V was cut by 7 bases and J by 1 base, with 13 bases left in between. The CDR3 sequence is 14 residues long.